This T cell receptor (beta chain) appears in the sequencing data of a study of cytomegalovirus exposure and HLA in healthy donors. Study results and limitations: About 87% or about 30% of the time was how often most TCR beta V segments were productive, according to an earlier analysis.

This clone has only a few counts. Its antigen is unknown. The primer mix had 60 Vbeta and 13 Jbeta primers. The repertoire was sequenced with immunoSEQ multiplex PCR; TCRdb's copy has only in-frame clones and lacks some. The top ten hold approximately 1.5% of the sample, which has roughly 190,000 clones, around a tenth seen once. CDR3 size: 18 residues. The sequencing sample was made of PBMCs. This receptor was identified in a woman in her twenties or thirties in good health and CMV-seropositive. This chain connects TRBV1 to TRBJ1-1; the tabulated D call, TRBD1, remains unverified against the DNA. TRBV1 is deemed a pseudogene. CDR3 DNA sequence: TGCACCAGCAGCCAAGAAAGGGGGCGTAGGAACGCGATCACTGAAGCTTTCTTT. It encodes CTSSQERGRRNAITEAFF.